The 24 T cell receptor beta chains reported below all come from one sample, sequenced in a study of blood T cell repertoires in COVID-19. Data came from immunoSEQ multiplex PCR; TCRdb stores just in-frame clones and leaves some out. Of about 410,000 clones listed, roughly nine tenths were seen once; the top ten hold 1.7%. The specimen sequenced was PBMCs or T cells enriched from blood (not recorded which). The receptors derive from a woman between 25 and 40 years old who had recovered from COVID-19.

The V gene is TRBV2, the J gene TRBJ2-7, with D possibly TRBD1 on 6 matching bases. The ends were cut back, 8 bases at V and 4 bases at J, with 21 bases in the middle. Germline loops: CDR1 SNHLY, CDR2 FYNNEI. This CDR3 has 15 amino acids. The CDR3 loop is CASRPRDIEFYEQYF. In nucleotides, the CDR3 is TGTGCCAGCCGCCCCAGGGACATCGAGTTTTACGAGCAGTACTTC.

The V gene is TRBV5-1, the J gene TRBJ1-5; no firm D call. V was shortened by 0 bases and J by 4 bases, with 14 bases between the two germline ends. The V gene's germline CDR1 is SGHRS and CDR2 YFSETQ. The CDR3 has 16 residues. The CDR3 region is CASSLAPWRVNQPQHF. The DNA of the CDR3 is TGCGCCAGCAGCTTGGCCCCGTGGAGGGTTAATCAGCCCCAGCATTTT.

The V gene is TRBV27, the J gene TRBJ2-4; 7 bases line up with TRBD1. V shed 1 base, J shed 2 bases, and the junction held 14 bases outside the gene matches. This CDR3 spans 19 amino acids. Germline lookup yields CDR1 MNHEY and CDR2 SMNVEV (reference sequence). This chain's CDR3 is CASSLFPNLQGRPKNIQYF. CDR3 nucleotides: TGTGCCAGCAGTTTATTTCCAAACCTACAGGGGAGACCCAAAAACATTCAGTACTTC.

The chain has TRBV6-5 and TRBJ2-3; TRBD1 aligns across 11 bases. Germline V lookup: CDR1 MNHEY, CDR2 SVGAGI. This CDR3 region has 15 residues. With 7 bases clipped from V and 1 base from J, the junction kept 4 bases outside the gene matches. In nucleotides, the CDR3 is TGTGCCAGCACCGGGACAGGGGGTGGCACAGATACGCAGTATTTT. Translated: CASTGTGGGTDTQYF.

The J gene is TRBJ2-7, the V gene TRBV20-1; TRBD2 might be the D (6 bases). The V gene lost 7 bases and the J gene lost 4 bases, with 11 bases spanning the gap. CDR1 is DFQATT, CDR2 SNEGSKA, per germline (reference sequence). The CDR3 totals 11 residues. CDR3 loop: CSGRDGYEQYF. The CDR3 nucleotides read TGCAGTGGGAGGGACGGGTACGAGCAGTACTTC.

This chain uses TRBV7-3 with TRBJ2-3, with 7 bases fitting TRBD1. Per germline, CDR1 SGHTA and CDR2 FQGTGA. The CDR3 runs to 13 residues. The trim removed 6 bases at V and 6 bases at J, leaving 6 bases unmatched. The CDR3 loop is CASSPTGADTQYF. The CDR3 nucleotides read TGTGCCAGCAGTCCAACAGGGGCCGATACGCAGTATTTT.

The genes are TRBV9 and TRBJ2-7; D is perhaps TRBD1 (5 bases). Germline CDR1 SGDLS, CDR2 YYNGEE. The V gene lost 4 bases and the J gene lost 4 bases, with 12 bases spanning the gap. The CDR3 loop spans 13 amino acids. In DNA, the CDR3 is TGTGCCAGCAGCCTTCACACAGGTTACGAGCAGTACTTC. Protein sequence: CASSLHTGYEQYF.

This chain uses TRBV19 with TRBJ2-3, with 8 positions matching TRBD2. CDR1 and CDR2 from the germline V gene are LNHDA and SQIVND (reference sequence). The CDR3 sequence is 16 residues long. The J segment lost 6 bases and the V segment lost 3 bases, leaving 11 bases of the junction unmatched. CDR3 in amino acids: CASSMVSGRVEDTQYF. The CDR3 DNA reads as TGTGCCAGTAGTATGGTAAGCGGGAGAGTCGAGGATACGCAGTATTTT.

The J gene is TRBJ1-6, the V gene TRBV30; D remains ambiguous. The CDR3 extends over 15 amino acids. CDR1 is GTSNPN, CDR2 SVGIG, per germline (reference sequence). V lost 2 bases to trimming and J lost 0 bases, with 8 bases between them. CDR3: CAWSFASSYNSPLHF. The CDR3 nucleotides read TGTGCCTGGAGTTTTGCGAGCTCCTATAATTCACCCCTCCACTTT.

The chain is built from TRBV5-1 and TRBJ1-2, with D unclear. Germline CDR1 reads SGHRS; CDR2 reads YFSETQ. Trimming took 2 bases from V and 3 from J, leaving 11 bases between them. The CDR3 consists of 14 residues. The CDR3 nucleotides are TGCGCCAGCAGCTTCGAAAGGAGTGACTATGGCTACACCTTC. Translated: CASSFERSDYGYTF.

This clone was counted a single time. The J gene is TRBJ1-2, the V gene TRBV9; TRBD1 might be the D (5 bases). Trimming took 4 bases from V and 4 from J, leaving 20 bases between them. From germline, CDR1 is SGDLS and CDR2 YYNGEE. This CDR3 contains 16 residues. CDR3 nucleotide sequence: TGTGCCAGCAGCCCCCAGACAGCGCGATATCCCTATGGCTACACCTTC. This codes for CASSPQTARYPYGYTF.

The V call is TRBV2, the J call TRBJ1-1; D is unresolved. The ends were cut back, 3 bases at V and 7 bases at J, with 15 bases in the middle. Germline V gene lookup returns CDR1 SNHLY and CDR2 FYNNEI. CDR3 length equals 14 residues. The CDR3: CASSEKARAGEAFF. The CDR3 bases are TGTGCCAGCAGTGAGAAGGCTCGGGCGGGTGAAGCTTTCTTT. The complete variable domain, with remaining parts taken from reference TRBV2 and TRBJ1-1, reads EPEVTQTPSHQVTQMGQEVILRCVPISNHLYFYWYRQILGQKVEFLVSFYNNEISEKSEIFDDQFSVERPDGSNFTLKIRSTKLEDSAMYFCASSEKARAGEAFFGQGTRLTVV.

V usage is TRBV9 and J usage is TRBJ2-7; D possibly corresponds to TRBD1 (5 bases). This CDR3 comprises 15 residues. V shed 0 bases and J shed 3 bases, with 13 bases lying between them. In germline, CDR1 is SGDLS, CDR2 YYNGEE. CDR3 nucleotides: TGTGCCAGCAGCGTAGGGCAGGGTGATATCTACGAGCAGTACTTC. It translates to CASSVGQGDIYEQYF.

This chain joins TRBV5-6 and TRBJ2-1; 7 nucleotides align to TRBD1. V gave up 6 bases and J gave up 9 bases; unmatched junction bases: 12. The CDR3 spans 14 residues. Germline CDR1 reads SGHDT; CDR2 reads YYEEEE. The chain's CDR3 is CASIKTGAPGEQFF. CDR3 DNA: TGTGCCAGCATCAAAACAGGGGCCCCGGGTGAGCAGTTCTTC.

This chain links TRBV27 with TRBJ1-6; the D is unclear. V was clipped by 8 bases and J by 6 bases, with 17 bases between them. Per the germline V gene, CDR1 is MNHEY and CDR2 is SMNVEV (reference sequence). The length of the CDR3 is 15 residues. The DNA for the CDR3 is TGTGCCAGCTCGAAGCCGTCTTCGGGTAATTCACCCCTCCACTTT. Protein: CASSKPSSGNSPLHF.

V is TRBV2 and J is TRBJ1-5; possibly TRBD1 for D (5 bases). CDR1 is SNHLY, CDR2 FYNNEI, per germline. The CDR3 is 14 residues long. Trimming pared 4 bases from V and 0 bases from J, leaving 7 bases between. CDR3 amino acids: CASSARDSNQPQHF. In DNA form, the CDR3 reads TGTGCCAGCAGTGCCAGGGATAGCAATCAGCCCCAGCATTTT.

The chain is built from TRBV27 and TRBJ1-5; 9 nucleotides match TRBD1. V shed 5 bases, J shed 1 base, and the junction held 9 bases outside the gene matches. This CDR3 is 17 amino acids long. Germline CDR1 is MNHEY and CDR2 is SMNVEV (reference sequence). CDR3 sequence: CASSRIPGQGSNQPQHF. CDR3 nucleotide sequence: TGTGCCAGCAGTAGAATTCCGGGACAGGGAAGCAATCAGCCCCAGCATTTT.

The CDR3 here is CALEGTGGYEQYF. CDR3 nucleotide sequence: TGTGCCTTGGAGGGGACAGGGGGTTACGAGCAGTACTTC. This chain uses TRBV30 with TRBJ2-7; 11 bases match TRBD1. V lost 7 bases to trimming and J lost 4 bases; unmatched junction nucleotides: 6. The CDR3 sequence is 13 residues long. Germline CDR1 reads GTSNPN; CDR2 reads SVGIG (reference sequence).

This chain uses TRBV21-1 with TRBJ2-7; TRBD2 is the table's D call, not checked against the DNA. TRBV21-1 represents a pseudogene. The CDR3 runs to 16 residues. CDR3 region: CASSKVLPSGAHEQYF. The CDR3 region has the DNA TGTGCCAGCAGCAAAGTATTGCCTAGCGGGGCCCACGAGCAGTACTTC.

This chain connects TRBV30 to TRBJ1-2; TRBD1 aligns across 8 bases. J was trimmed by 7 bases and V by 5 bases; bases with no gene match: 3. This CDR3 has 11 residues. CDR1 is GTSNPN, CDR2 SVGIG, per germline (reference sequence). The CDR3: CAWQGAAGYTF. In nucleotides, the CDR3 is TGTGCCTGGCAGGGGGCGGCTGGCTACACCTTC.

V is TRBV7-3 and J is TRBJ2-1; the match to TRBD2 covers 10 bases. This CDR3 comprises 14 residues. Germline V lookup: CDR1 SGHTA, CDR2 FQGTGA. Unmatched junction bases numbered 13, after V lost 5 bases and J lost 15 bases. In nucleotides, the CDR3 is TGTGCCAGCAGCCCGGGACTAGCGAGCGGGCGGGCGTTCTTC. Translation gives CASSPGLASGRAFF.

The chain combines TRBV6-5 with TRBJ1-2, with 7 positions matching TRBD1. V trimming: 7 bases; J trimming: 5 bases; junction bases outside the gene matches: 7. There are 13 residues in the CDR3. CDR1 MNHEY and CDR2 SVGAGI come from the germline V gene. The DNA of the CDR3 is TGTGCCAGCAAACAGGGGCCGGGGTATGGCTACACCTTC. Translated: CASKQGPGYGYTF.

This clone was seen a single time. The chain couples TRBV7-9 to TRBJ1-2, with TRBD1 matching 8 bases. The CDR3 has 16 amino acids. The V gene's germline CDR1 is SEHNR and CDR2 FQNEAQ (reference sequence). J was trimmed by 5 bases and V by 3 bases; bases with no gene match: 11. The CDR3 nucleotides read TGTGCCAGCAGCTTCCGGCGGACAGGGTCCCTTTATGGCTACACCTTC. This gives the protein CASSFRRTGSLYGYTF.

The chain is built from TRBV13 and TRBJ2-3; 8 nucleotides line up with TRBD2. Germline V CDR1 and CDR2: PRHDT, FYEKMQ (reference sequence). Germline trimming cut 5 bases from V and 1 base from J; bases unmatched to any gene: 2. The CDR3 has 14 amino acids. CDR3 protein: CASSTTSGTDTQYF. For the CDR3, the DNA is TGTGCCAGCAGCACGACTAGCGGCACAGATACGCAGTATTTT.